This is a list of T cell receptor beta chains from one sample in a study of blood T cells in healthy people across ages. TCRdb called the 5' RACE reads again in MiXCR, with one record for every CDR3 protein. The sample shows about 1,600,000 distinct CDR3 sequences, about 43% of them seen only once. The sample consisted of blood. These receptors were collected from a woman between 18 and 30 years old in good health. The CDR3 runs from the conserved cysteine through the conserved F or W. A D gene is named only where the DNA matches it firmly. The size of a clone is reported for some rows only, either as once, few or many, or as a class for expanded clones.

j_call,clone_size,d_call,v_call,cdr3_nt,cdr3_aa
TRBJ1-1,.,.,TRBV20-1,TGCAGTGCTAGAGATCTGGGCAGGGAACCTGAAGCTTTCTTT,CSARDLGREPEAFF
TRBJ1-2,.,.,TRBV20-1,TGCAGTGCTGGAGACCGGGGGAGCTCGGGCTACACCTTC,CSAGDRGSSGYTF
TRBJ1-5,.,.,TRBV2,TGTGCCAGCAGAGCAGGGGCTCAGCCCCAGCATTTT,CASRAGAQPQHF
TRBJ2-3,few,TRBD2,TRBV9,TGTGCCAGCAGCGAAGCGGGAGGGATCACAGATACGCAGTATTTT,CASSEAGGITDTQYF
TRBJ2-5,few,TRBD1,TRBV20-1,TGCAGTGCTAGAGCCACAGGGACAGGAGAGACCCAGTACTTC,CSARATGTGETQYF
TRBJ2-3,few,TRBD2,TRBV9,TGTGCCAGCAGCGGTGCCCCTTGGGGGGGTACAGATACGCAGTATTTT,CASSGAPWGGTDTQYF
TRBJ2-5,few,TRBD1,TRBV3-1,TGTGCCAGCAGCCGGAGGACAGGGCCTCAAGAGACCCAGTACTTC,CASSRRTGPQETQYF
TRBJ2-3,.,.,TRBV20-1,TGCAGTGCCCCCCGGGTTACAGATACGCAGTATTTT,CSAPRVTDTQYF
TRBJ2-3,.,.,TRBV20-1,TGCAGTGCAAGAGGGGGCGGGAAAGGTCAATACACAGATACGCAGTATTTT,CSARGGGKGQYTDTQYF
TRBJ2-7,few,.,TRBV21-1,TGTGCCAGCAGCAAAGAATCCCGTACTTTTACCTACGAGCAGTACTTC,CASSKESRTFTYEQYF
TRBJ2-2,.,TRBD1,TRBV9,TGTGCCAGCAGCACCAGACAGGGGGTGGTCGGGGAGCTGTTTTTT,CASSTRQGVVGELFF
TRBJ2-3,.,.,TRBV20-1,TGCAGTGCTAGAGGAACAGGGTCGGCCACAGATACGCAGTATTTT,CSARGTGSATDTQYF
TRBJ2-3,.,TRBD2,TRBV5-1,TGCGCCAGCAGCCGGACTAGCGGGACCACAGATACGCAGTATTTT,CASSRTSGTTDTQYF
TRBJ2-1,once,.,TRBV15,TGTGCCACAGGGACCTCTGGCCGGAGGCCCTACAATGAGCGGTTCTTC,CATGTSGRRPYNERFF
TRBJ2-1,few,.,TRBV27,TGTGCCAGCACTCTAACCCAGGGCCGCTCCGACAGCTCCTACAATGAGCAGTTCTTC,CASTLTQGRSDSSYNEQFF
TRBJ2-2,once,.,TRBV15,TGTGCCACCAGCAGAGGGGTCCTCGGGGAGCTGTTTTTT,CATSRGVLGELFF
TRBJ1-2,few,TRBD1,TRBV12-3/TRBV12-4,TGTGCCAGCAGGCGGACAGGGGTGGTAGGGGACACCTTC,CASRRTGVVGDTF
TRBJ1-2,.,TRBD1,TRBV25-1,TGTGCCAGCAGTTTCCGGGACAGACCCTATAGTGGCTACACCTTC,CASSFRDRPYSGYTF
TRBJ2-1,.,.,TRBV12-3/TRBV12-4,TGTGCCAGCAGTTTATCTCGCCCTGAGCAGTTCTTC,CASSLSRPEQFF
TRBJ1-1,.,.,TRBV20-1,TGCAGTGCAAGATCGACCCGCACTGAAGCTTTCTTT,CSARSTRTEAFF